Sequencing of this T cell receptor (beta chain) was carried out in a study of blood T cell repertoires in COVID-19. On the study more broadly: Samples taken during acute and convalescent COVID-19 were collected in the United States, Italy and Spain. In each case, the material was cDNA or gDNA derived from T cells, B-cell-depleted T cells, or PBMCs.

Patients at the Seattle site were enrolled during active infection and followed longitudinally. Germline CDR1 and CDR2: SGHTA and FQGNSA. The length of the CDR3 is 14 residues. V was clipped by 1 base and J by 8 bases, with 12 bases between them. In the original analysis: From reference gene primer amplification, estimates of nucleated cell counts were derived. Sequencing was performed with immunoSEQ multiplex PCR; in TCRdb, only in-frame clones are kept and a portion is missing. V and J calls and clone size are as listed in that table; D and trimming were resolved from the DNA. The table includes about 260,000 clones, approximately 92% detected once.

Material for sequencing was peripheral blood. This sequence joins TRBV7-2 and TRBJ2-1, with D hard to call. This TCR was recovered from a person under 35 with COVID-19, enrolled during active disease. In DNA form, the CDR3 reads TGTGCCAGCAGCTTAGGAGAACCACCACATGAGCAGTTCTTC. This codes for CASSLGEPPHEQFF.